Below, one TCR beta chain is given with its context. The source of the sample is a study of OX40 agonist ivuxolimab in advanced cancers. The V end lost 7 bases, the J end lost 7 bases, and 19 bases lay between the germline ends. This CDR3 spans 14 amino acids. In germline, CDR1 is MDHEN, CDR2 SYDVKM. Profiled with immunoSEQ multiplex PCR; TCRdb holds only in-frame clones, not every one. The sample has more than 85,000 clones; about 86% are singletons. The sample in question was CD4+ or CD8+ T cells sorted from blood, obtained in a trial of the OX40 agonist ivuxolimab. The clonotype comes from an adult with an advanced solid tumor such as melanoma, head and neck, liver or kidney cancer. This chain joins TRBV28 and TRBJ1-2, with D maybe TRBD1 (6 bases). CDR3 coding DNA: TGTGCCAGCACCTTTGAGGGGGGGAGGGGTGGCTACACCTTC. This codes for CASTFEGGRGGYTF.